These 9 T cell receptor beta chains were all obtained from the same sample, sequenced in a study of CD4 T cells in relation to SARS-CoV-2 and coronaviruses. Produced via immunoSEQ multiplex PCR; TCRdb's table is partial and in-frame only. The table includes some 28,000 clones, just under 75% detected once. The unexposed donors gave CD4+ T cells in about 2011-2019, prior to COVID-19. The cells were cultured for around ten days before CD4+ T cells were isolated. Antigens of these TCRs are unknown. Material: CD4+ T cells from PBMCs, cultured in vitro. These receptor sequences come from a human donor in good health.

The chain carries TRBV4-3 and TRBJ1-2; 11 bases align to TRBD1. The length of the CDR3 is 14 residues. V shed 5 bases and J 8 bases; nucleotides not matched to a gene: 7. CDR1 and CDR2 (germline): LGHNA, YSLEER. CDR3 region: CASSSRDRGDGYTF. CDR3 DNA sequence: TGCGCCAGCAGCTCCCGGGACAGGGGGGACGGCTACACCTTC.

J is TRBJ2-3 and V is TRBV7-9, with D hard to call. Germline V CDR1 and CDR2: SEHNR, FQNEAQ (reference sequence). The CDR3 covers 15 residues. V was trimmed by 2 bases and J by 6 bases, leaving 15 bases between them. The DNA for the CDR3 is TGTGCCAGCAGCTTAACAAGCTCCCTTCAGGATACGCAGTATTTT. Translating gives CASSLTSSLQDTQYF.

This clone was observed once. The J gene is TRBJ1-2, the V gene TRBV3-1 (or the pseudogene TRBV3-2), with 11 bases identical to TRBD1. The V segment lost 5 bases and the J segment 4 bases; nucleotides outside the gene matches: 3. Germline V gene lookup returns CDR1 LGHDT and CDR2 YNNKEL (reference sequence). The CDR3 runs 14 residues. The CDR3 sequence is CASSSGQGGYGYTF. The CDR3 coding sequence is TGTGCCAGCAGCTCGGGACAGGGGGGCTATGGCTACACCTTC.

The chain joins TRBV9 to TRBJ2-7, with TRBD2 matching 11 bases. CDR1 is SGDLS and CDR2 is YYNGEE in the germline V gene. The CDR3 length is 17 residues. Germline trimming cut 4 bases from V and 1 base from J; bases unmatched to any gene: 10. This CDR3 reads CASSTPETSGESYEQYF. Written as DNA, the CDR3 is TGTGCCAGCAGCACTCCTGAGACTAGCGGGGAGTCCTACGAGCAGTACTTC.

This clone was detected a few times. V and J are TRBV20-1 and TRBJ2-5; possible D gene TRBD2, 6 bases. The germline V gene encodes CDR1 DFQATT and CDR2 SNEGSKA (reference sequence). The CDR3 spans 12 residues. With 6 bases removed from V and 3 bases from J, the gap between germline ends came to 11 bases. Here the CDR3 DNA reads TGCAGTGCGAGTAGCGGAAAAGAGACCCAGTACTTC. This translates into CSASSGKETQYF.

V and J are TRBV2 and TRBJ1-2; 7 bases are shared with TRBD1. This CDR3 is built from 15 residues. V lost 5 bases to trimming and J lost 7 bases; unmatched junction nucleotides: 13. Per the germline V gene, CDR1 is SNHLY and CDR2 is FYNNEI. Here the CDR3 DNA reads TGTGCCAGCAGTACCCCGGCCCAGGGGGGCGGTGGCTACACCTTC. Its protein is CASSTPAQGGGGYTF.

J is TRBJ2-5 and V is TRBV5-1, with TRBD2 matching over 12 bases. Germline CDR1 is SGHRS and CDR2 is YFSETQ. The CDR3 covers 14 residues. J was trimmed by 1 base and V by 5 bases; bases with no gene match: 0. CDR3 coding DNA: TGCGCCAGCAGGGGACTAGCGGGCCAAGAGACCCAGTACTTC. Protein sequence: CASRGLAGQETQYF.

CDR3 DNA: TGTGCCAGCAGGGGGGGGCAAAATGAGCAGTTCTTC. It encodes CASRGGQNEQFF. The chain carries TRBV2 and TRBJ2-1, with D perhaps matching TRBD2 (7 bases). The CDR3 totals 12 residues. CDR1 is SNHLY and CDR2 is FYNNEI in the germline V gene. V was shortened by 6 bases and J by 7 bases, with 10 bases between the two germline ends.

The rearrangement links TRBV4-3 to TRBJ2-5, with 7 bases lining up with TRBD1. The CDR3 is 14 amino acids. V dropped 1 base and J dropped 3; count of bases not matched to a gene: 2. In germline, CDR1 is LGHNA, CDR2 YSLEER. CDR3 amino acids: CASSQGQGEETQYF. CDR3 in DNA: TGCGCCAGCAGCCAAGGGCAGGGGGAAGAGACCCAGTACTTC.